This T cell receptor beta chain was recorded in a study of shared clonotypes between healthy human individuals. Researchers ran the assay at a deep level. Sequencing used immunoSEQ multiplex PCR; TCRdb keeps in-frame clones, though not all of them. The profile shows 950,000 to 1,100,000 clones, more than 75% of them singletons. Sequenced sample: memory CD4+ T cells from PBMCs. As for subset: CD45RA-negative fraction. The sequence was obtained from a man between 18 and 35 years old in good health. Some clones in this sample may be carry-over from other donors' samples.

The CDR3: CASSYPGARKGVNTGELFF. CDR3 sequence (DNA): TGTGCCAGCAGTTATCCGGGTGCCCGCAAGGGAGTCAACACCGGGGAGCTGTTTTTT. This chain connects TRBV28 to TRBJ2-2, with D maybe TRBD2 (5 bases). The V gene's germline CDR1 is MDHEN and CDR2 SYDVKM. The CDR3 is 19 residues long. The V gene lost 4 bases and the J gene lost 2 bases, with 23 bases spanning the gap.